This T cell receptor beta chain was profiled in a study of CD8 T cells in Susac syndrome. Random hexamers were used to reverse transcribe roughly 0.5 to 1 ug of RNA. Using its own MiXCR run on the immunoSEQ multiplex PCR reads, TCRdb lists one record per CDR3 protein. Of under 200,000 distinct CDR3 sequences listed, 90% to 96% are singletons. V was pared by 2 bases and J by 0 bases, with 8 bases between. Germline V gene data show CDR1 as SGHTA and CDR2 as FQGNSA. The CDR3 totals 15 residues. This receptor was identified in a human donor with Susac syndrome. Material: CD4+ T cells from PBMCs. The chain carries TRBV7-2 and TRBJ2-1, with D unclear. CDR3: CASSLRVYSYNEQFF. The DNA for the CDR3 is TGTGCCAGCAGCTTACGCGTCTACTCCTACAATGAGCAGTTCTTC. The full variable domain, in which reference TRBV7-2 and TRBJ2-1 provide the parts outside the CDR3, is GAGVSQSPSNKVTEKGKDVELRCDPISGHTALYWYRQSLGQGLEFLIYFQGNSAPDKSGLPSDRFSAERTGGSVSTLTIQRTQQEDSAVYLCASSLRVYSYNEQFFGPGTRLTVL.